This T cell receptor beta chain was sequenced for a study of cytomegalovirus exposure and HLA in healthy donors. Findings of the study overall: TCR sequences were mostly rare, though some public TCRs occurred in many donors. By a later analysis, the bulk of CMV-associated TCR beta chains appeared HLA-restricted.

Turning to this clone: Its antigen is unidentified.

PCR amplification relied on 60 Vbeta primers (plus 13 Jbeta primers). Sequencing was performed with immunoSEQ multiplex PCR; in TCRdb, only in-frame clones are kept and a portion is missing. The sample lists around 200,000 clones, about 59% occurring once. The CDR3 covers 15 residues. CDR1 and CDR2 (germline): SEHNR, FQNEAQ (reference sequence). With V trimmed by 5 bases and J by 5 bases, 10 bases remained unmatched. Sample: PBMCs. The TCR comes from a middle-aged man in good health and CMV-seronegative. The chain couples TRBV7-9 to TRBJ2-7, with 9 bases identical to TRBD2. The CDR3 reads CASSLTSSGVHEQYF. The CDR3 DNA sequence: TGTGCCAGCAGCCTCACCTCTAGCGGGGTCCACGAGCAGTACTTC.